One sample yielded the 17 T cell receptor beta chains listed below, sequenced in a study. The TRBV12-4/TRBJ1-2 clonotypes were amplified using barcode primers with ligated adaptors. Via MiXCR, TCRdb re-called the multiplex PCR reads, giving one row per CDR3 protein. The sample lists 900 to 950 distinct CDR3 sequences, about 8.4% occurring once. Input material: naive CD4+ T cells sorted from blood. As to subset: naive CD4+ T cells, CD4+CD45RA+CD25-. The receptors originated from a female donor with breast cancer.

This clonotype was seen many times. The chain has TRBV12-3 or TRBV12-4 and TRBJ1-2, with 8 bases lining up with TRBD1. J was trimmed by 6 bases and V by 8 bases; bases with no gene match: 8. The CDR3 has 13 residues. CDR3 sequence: CASGRTGYNGYTF. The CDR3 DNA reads TGTGCCAGCGGGCGGACAGGGTATAATGGCTACACCTTC.

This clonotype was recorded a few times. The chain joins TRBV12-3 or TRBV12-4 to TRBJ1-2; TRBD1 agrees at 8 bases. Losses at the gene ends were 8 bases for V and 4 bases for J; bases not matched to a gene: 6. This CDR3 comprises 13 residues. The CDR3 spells CASSGQGVYGYTF. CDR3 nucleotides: TGTGCCAGCTCCGGACAGGGAGTCTATGGCTACACCTTC.

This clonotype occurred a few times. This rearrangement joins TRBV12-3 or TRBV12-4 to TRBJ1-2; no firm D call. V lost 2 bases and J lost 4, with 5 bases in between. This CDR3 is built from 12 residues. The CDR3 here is CASSLSPYGYTF. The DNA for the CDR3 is TGTGCCAGCAGTTTATCGCCCTATGGCTACACCTTC.

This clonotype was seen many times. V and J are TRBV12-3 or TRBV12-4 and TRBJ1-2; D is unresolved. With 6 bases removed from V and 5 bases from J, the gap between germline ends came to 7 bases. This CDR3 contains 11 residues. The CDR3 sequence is CASSSEYGYTF. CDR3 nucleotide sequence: TGTGCCAGCAGCTCAGAGTATGGCTACACCTTC.

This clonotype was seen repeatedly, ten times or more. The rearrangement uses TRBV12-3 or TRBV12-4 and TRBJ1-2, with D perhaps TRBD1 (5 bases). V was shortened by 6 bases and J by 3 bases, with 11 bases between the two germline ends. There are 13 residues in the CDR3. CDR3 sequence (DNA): TGTGCCAGCAGCCAGGGACCGCACTATGGCTACACCTTC. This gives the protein CASSQGPHYGYTF.

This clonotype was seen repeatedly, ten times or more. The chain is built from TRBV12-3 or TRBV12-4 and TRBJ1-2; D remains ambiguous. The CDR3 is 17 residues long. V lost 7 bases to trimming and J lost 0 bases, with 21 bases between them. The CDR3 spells CASTYSGGRQPNYGYTF. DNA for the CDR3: TGTGCCAGCACATACTCGGGAGGCAGGCAACCTAACTATGGCTACACCTTC.

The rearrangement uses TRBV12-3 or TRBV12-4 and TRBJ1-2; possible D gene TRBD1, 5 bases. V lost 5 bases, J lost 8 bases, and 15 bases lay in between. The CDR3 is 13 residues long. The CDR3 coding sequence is TGTGCCAGCAGTCCATCTGCAGGGTTGGGCTACACCTTC. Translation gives CASSPSAGLGYTF.

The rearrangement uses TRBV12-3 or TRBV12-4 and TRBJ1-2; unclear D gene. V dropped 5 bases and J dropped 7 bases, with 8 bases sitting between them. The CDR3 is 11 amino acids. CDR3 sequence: CASSPAGGYTF. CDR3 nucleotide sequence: TGTGCCAGCAGTCCCGCAGGTGGCTACACCTTC.

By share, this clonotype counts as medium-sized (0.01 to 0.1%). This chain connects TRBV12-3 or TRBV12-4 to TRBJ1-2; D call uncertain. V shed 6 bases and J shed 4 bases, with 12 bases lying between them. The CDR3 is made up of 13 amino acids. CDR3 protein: CASSRQDRYGYTF. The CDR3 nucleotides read TGTGCCAGCAGCCGACAAGACCGCTATGGCTACACCTTC.

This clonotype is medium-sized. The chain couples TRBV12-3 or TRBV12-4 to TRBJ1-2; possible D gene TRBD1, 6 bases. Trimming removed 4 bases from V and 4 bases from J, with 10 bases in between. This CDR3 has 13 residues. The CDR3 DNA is TGTGCCAGCAGTTCTCACAGGGCCTATGGCTACACCTTC. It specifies CASSSHRAYGYTF.

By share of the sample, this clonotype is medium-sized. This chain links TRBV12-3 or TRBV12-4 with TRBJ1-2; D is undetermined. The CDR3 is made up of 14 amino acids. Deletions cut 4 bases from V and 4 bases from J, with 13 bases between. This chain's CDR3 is CASSSRTGSYGYTF. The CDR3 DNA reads TGTGCCAGCAGTTCCCGGACGGGTTCCTATGGCTACACCTTC.

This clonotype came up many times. In DNA, the CDR3 is TGTGCCACCAGGACCTTGGGGAGTAGCTACACCTTC. This translates into CATRTLGSSYTF. The rearrangement joins TRBV12-3 or TRBV12-4 to TRBJ1-2; D remains ambiguous. This CDR3 is built from 12 residues. The V gene lost 10 bases and the J gene lost 9 bases, with 18 bases spanning the gap.

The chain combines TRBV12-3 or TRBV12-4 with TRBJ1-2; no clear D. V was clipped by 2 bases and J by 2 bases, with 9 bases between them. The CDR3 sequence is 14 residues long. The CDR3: CASSLLVTNYGYTF. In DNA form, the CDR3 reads TGTGCCAGCAGTTTATTGGTCACCAACTATGGCTACACCTTC.

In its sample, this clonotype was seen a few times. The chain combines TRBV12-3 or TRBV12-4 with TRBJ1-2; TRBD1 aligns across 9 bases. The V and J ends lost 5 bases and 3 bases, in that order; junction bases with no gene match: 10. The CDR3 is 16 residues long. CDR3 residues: CASSPRDRAAYYGYTF. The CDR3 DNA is TGTGCCAGCAGTCCCCGGGACAGGGCTGCGTACTATGGCTACACCTTC.

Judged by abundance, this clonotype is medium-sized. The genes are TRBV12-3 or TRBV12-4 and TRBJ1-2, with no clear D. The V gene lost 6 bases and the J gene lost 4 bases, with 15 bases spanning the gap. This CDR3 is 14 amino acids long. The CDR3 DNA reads TGTGCCAGCAGCCAGATGGTCGGCGGCTATGGCTACACCTTC. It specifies CASSQMVGGYGYTF.

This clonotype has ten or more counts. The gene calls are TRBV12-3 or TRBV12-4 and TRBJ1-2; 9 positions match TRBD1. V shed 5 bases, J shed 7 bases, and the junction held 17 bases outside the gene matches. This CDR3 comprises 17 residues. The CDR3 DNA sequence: TGTGCCAGCAGTCTAATAACCGGGACAGGGCGACGTCGTGGCTACACCTTC. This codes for CASSLITGTGRRRGYTF.

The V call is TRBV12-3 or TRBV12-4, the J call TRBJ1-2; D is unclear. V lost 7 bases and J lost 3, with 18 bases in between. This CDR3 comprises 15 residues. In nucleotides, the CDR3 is TGTGCCAGCACCTCTCACGACGGTCGATACTATGGCTACACCTTC. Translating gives CASTSHDGRYYGYTF.